This is a list of T cell receptor beta chains from one sample in a study of prognosis after radiotherapy for stage I lung cancer. Using its own MiXCR run on the multiplex PCR reads, TCRdb lists one record per CDR3 protein. The sample yields about 32,000 distinct CDR3 sequences, around two fifths seen once. Here the sequenced sample was PBMCs, taken before or after stereotactic body radiation therapy (not recorded which). Receptor source: a donor over 45 with non-small cell lung cancer. The CDR3 runs from the conserved cysteine through the conserved F or W. A D gene is named only where the DNA matches it firmly. Size values are once, few and many counts, or a class for expanded clones, and some rows have none.

V	size	J	D	DNA	CDR3
TRBV11-2	once	TRBJ2-7	-	TGTGCCAGCAGCTTAGAGAGAATCGGGGCGTCCGAGCAGTACTTC	CASSLERIGASEQYF
TRBV24-1	-	TRBJ1-5	-	TGTGCCACCAGTGATTACGGAGAGGGCAATCAGACCCAGCATTTT	CATSDYGEGNQTQHF
TRBV20-1	many	TRBJ2-7	-	TGCAGTGCGCCTAGACAAGGCGAGCAGTACTTC	CSAPRQGEQYF
TRBV20-1	-	TRBJ2-7	TRBD2	TGCAGTGCTCCTAGCGGGACCTACGAGCAGTACTTC	CSAPSGTYEQYF
TRBV19	-	TRBJ1-2	TRBD1	TGTGCCAGTAGTATCCGTTTTGCAGGGGGCCATGGCTACACCTTC	CASSIRFAGGHGYTF
TRBV12-3/TRBV12-4	-	TRBJ1-2	TRBD1	TGTGCCAGAAGGACAGGGGCGGGTGGCTACAACTTC	CARRTGAGGYNF
TRBV27	many	TRBJ2-1	-	TGTGCCAGCAGTCCGATTGCCGGTCGTGGAGATGAGCAGTTCTTC	CASSPIAGRGDEQFF
TRBV20-1	many	TRBJ1-5	-	TGCAGTGCCGGGGCCTCCCTGCGCGATCAGCCCCAGCATTTT	CSAGASLRDQPQHF
TRBV2	many	TRBJ2-7	TRBD2	TGTGCCAGCAGGGGAGGGACTGCCTCCTACGAGCAGTACTTC	CASRGGTASYEQYF
TRBV6-2/TRBV6-3	-	TRBJ1-1	-	TGTGCCAGCAGTTACTCGATAGTGACAGTTTTTGGCACTGAAGCTTTCTTT	CASSYSIVTVFGTEAFF
TRBV18	-	TRBJ2-7	TRBD1	TGTGCCAGCTCACCCGGGACAGAGTACGGGCAGTACTTC	CASSPGTEYGQYF
TRBV19	many	TRBJ2-3	-	TGTGCCAGTAGTAAGATTCTCACAGATACGCAGTATTTT	CASSKILTDTQYF
TRBV11-3	many	TRBJ1-6	-	TGTGCCAGCAGCTTAGGGACAAGATCACCCCTCCACTTT	CASSLGTRSPLHF
TRBV6-2/TRBV6-3	once	TRBJ1-1	TRBD1	TGTGCCAGCAGTTTCGCCGGACAGGGAAGAACTGAAGCTTTCTTT	CASSFAGQGRTEAFF
TRBV11-3	many	TRBJ1-1	-	TGTGCCAGCAGCTCCCGACCTTCCCCCTCTGGGGAGGAAGCTTTCTTT	CASSSRPSPSGEEAFF
TRBV5-1	-	TRBJ2-7	-	TGCGCCAGCAGCTCCCTCTCAGTGGGCGTTAACGAGCAGTACTTC	CASSSLSVGVNEQYF
TRBV20-1	few	TRBJ2-1	TRBD2	TGCAGTGCTAAACTAGCGGGAGGCAATGAGCAGTTCTTC	CSAKLAGGNEQFF
TRBV7-3	many	TRBJ2-1	TRBD2	TGTGCCAGCAGCTTAAGGGCTAGCGGGGGGGCCGCATATGTTAGGTCCTACAATGAGCAGTTCTTC	CASSLRASGGAAYVRSYNEQFF
TRBV28	-	TRBJ2-7	-	TGTGCCAGCAGCACAATGGCGGGACCCTTCTGCGAGCAGTACTTC	CASSTMAGPFCEQYF
TRBV7-4	-	TRBJ1-5	-	TGTGCCAGCAGTTTTCGGGATGGAGGCCAGCCCCAGCATTTT	CASSFRDGGQPQHF
TRBV12-3/TRBV12-4	many	TRBJ1-2	-	TGTGCCAGCAGTTTAGGGACAAGCTATGGCTACACCTTC	CASSLGTSYGYTF
TRBV28	-	TRBJ1-2	-	TGTGCCAGCAGTTTAGCCCAGTCCGGCGGCTACACCTTC	CASSLAQSGGYTF